Here is one TCR beta chain with its context. The CDR3 extends over 15 amino acids. The germline CDR1 and CDR2 sequences are SGHRS and YFSETQ. The germline V and J ends were trimmed by 4 bases and 8 bases, with 19 bases remaining between them. Methods used by the authors: For nucleated cells, counts were estimated from reference gene primer amplification. Clones were read by immunoSEQ multiplex PCR, and TCRdb kept only the in-frame ones, dropping some. Clonal size and the V and J genes are those of that table, whereas D and trimming came from the DNA. The data show approximately 40,000 clones, more than 85% seen once. The data stem from a study of blood T cell repertoires in COVID-19. Study-wide context: Donors in the United States, Italy and Spain gave samples during acute or convalescent COVID-19. PBMCs, B-cell-depleted T cells, or T cells were the source of the cDNA or gDNA that made up the material.

The chain employs TRBV5-1 and TRBJ2-1, with D possibly TRBD1 on 6 matching bases. The source is an elderly woman with acute or convalescent COVID-19. Sequencing input: peripheral blood. In nucleotides, the CDR3 is TGCGCCAGCAGCCTAGGGGACACCCTTATGGATGAGCAGTTCTTC. This codes for CASSLGDTLMDEQFF.